The 3 T cell receptor beta chains given below trace back to one sample, sequenced in a study of Ad26.COV2.S vaccination and SARS-CoV-2 variants. Sequencing was performed with immunoSEQ multiplex PCR; in TCRdb, only in-frame clones are kept and a portion is missing. The sample lists a few hundred thousand clones; more than 75% were seen once. The treatment here: around 19 received Ad26.COV2.S at low or high dose, single or two shots; roughly five received placebo; per-sample allocation not given. Repertoires come from day 63 after the first vaccine or placebo injection. The sequencing used peripheral blood, collected in a trial of Ad26.COV2.S vaccine versus placebo. The source is a person aged 18-60 years who received the Ad26.COV2.S COVID-19 vaccine or a placebo.

The chain combines TRBV4-1 with TRBJ1-5, with D perhaps matching TRBD1 (5 bases). V was clipped by 0 bases and J by 1 base, with 10 bases between them. The CDR3 loop spans 16 amino acids. Germline values: CDR1 MGHRA, CDR2 YSYEKL. DNA of the CDR3: TGCGCCAGCAGCCAAGATCCCCGACAGAGCAATCAGCCCCAGCATTTT. Its translation is CASSQDPRQSNQPQHF.

The rearrangement uses TRBV5-5 and TRBJ1-2; D gene unclear. V lost 2 bases and J 0 bases, leaving 8 bases between the germline ends. Per germline, CDR1 SGHKS and CDR2 YYEKEE (reference sequence). The CDR3 consists of 14 residues. The CDR3 nucleotides read TGTGCCAGCAGCTTATCGGACGCTAACTATGGCTACACCTTC. Translating gives CASSLSDANYGYTF. Filled out from reference TRBV5-5 and TRBJ1-2, the complete variable domain reads DAGVTQSPTHLIKTRGQQVTLRCSPISGHKSVSWYQQVLGQGPQFIFQYYEKEERGRGNFPDRFSARQFPNYSSELNVNALLLGDSALYLCASSLSDANYGYTFGSGTRLTVV.

This clone has just a few counts. The chain employs TRBV11-1 and TRBJ1-2; no definite D call. The CDR3 has 13 amino acids. Trimming cost V 1 base and J 2 bases, with 5 bases left between them. Germline CDR1 and CDR2: SGHAT and FQDESV (reference sequence). The CDR3 nucleotides are TGTGCCAGCAGCTTAGATCAGAACTATGGCTACACCTTC. It codes for CASSLDQNYGYTF.